The T cell receptor (beta chain) described here comes from a study of sequential checkpoint blockade in melanoma. Some clones are missing from TCRdb's copy, which holds only in-frame ones; the method was immunoSEQ multiplex PCR. The sample carries more than 5,500 clones, around 20% recorded once. The germline gives CDR1 SGDLS, CDR2 YYNGEE. The germline V and J ends were trimmed by 5 bases and 3 bases, with 15 bases remaining between them. This CDR3 contains 15 residues. Treatment given: randomized to nivolumab then ipilimumab (arm A) or the reverse (arm B). Sequenced material: tumor tissue (inferred from file names), taken from a patient given nivolumab and ipilimumab in sequence. The rearrangement links TRBV9 to TRBJ1-5; tentatively, D is TRBD1 (6 bases). This receptor was taken from a human donor with melanoma. This chain's CDR3 is CASSERGLVNQPQHF. The CDR3 nucleotides read TGTGCCAGCAGTGAACGGGGGCTGGTCAATCAGCCCCAGCATTTT. Complete variable domain (other parts from reference TRBV9 and TRBJ1-5): DSGVTQTPKHLITATGQRVTLRCSPRSGDLSVYWYQQSLDQGLQFLIQYYNGEERAKGNILERFSAQQFPDLHSELNLSSLELGDSALYFCASSERGLVNQPQHFGDGTRLSIL.